The sequence of this T cell receptor (beta chain) was determined in a study of cytomegalovirus exposure and HLA in healthy donors. Study-level points and caveats: Earlier analysis yielded a pattern in which most TCR beta V segments were productive about 87% or about 30% of the time. A later analysis reportedly found that, within productive TCRs, an Asian-associated ancestry cluster had fewer N-insertions than the mean observed across the approximately 660 donors.

In regard to this clone: What it recognizes is unknown.

Each of the donors was a healthy bone marrow donor. Looked up from germline, CDR1 is SGHVS and CDR2 is FQNEAQ. V was pared by 8 bases and J by 5 bases, with 3 bases of the junction left unmatched. The CDR3 sequence is 12 residues long. The PCR used 60 Vbeta and 13 Jbeta primers. Profiling relied on immunoSEQ multiplex PCR, and the TCRdb table lists in-frame clones only, not all of them. In the table there are 60,000 to 75,000 clones, roughly nine tenths of which are singletons. This TCR derives from a woman aged 30 to 39 in good health and CMV-seropositive. The J gene is TRBJ2-7, the V gene TRBV7-8; 10 bases are shared with TRBD2. The sequencing input was PBMCs. This chain's CDR3 is CASRTSGDEQYF. In nucleotides, the CDR3 is TGTGCCAGCCGGACTAGCGGAGACGAGCAGTACTTC.